Listed below are T cell receptor beta chains from one sample, sequenced in a study of blood T cells in healthy people across ages. From the 5' RACE reads, TCRdb called clonotypes with MiXCR, one entry per CDR3 protein. The top ten hold roughly 13% of the sample, which has around 850,000 distinct CDR3 sequences, under 40% seen once. Sequenced: blood. These receptors all stem from a man between 18 and 35 years old in good health. The CDR3 runs from the conserved cysteine through the conserved F or W. D genes are given only for firm matches. Clone size appears in some rows only: once, few, many, or a class for an expanded clone.

v_gene	d_gene	abundance	j_gene	CDR3aa	CDR3nt
TRBV20-1	NA	NA	TRBJ2-3	CSARPGDGAGTDTQYF	TGCAGTGCTAGGCCCGGGGACGGGGCCGGTACAGATACGCAGTATTTT
TRBV29-1	NA	few	TRBJ1-5	CSVRVSNQPQHF	TGCAGCGTTAGGGTGTCCAATCAGCCCCAGCATTTT
TRBV2	TRBD1	few	TRBJ1-4	CASLGSTGTGGLNEKLFF	TGTGCCAGCCTGGGATCAACCGGGACAGGGGGCTTGAATGAAAAACTGTTTTTT
TRBV12-3/TRBV12-4	TRBD2	many	TRBJ2-7	CASSPSWTSGGNYEQYF	TGTGCCAGCAGTCCGTCATGGACTAGCGGGGGCAACTACGAGCAGTACTTC
TRBV24-1	NA	few	TRBJ2-4	CATSDPYNEQYF	TGTGCCACCAGTGACCCTTACAATGAGCAGTACTTC
TRBV18	NA	NA	TRBJ2-7	CASSQRVCEQYF	TGTGCCAGCTCACAAAGAGTCTGCGAGCAGTACTTC
TRBV5-1	TRBD1	many	TRBJ2-1	CASSPPGTGSYGEQFF	TGCGCCAGCAGCCCCCCCGGGACAGGGAGTTATGGTGAGCAGTTCTTC
TRBV10-3	NA	many	TRBJ2-5	CAIGGALETQYF	TGTGCCATCGGGGGGGCCTTGGAGACCCAGTACTTC
TRBV10-3	NA	NA	TRBJ1-1	CAIRIPGPNTEAFF	TGTGCCATCAGAATCCCGGGCCCGAACACTGAAGCTTTCTTT
TRBV20-1	NA	NA	TRBJ1-2	CSARDPLQGLRNYGYTF	TGCAGTGCTAGAGACCCACTGCAGGGGCTTCGTAACTATGGCTACACCTTC
TRBV28	NA	NA	TRBJ2-3	CASSPTSFVGPDTQYF	TGTGCCAGCAGCCCAACTAGCTTCGTCGGGCCAGATACGCAGTATTTT
TRBV12-3/TRBV12-4	NA	NA	TRBJ2-7	CASSVGLLAEQYF	TGTGCCAGCAGTGTAGGCCTCCTAGCCGAGCAGTACTTC
TRBV25-1	NA	few	TRBJ2-7	CASSGDGYNEQYF	TGTGCCAGCAGTGGGGACGGATACAATGAGCAGTACTTC
TRBV12-3/TRBV12-4	NA	NA	TRBJ1-1	CASSLGTGGAEAFF	TGTGCCAGCAGCTTGGGGACCGGAGGAGCGGAAGCTTTCTTT
TRBV20-1	TRBD2	few	TRBJ2-5	CSATGGKQETQYF	TGCAGTGCAACCGGGGGGAAACAAGAGACCCAGTACTTC
TRBV6-2/TRBV6-3	NA	NA	TRBJ1-1	CAARTANTEAFF	TGTGCCGCCAGGACAGCGAACACTGAAGCTTTCTTT
TRBV6-6	TRBD1	NA	TRBJ1-2	CASHQGGDRGGGYTF	TGTGCCTCCCACCAAGGGGGAGACAGGGGCGGGGGCTACACCTTC
TRBV7-2	TRBD2	many	TRBJ2-1	CASSLRGGGAYNEQFF	TGTGCCAGCAGCCTTAGAGGCGGGGGGGCCTACAATGAGCAGTTCTTC
TRBV29-1	NA	NA	TRBJ2-7	CSVRGGTSAYEQYF	TGCAGCGTACGAGGGGGCACTAGCGCCTACGAGCAGTACTTC
TRBV4-1	TRBD1	NA	TRBJ1-4	CASSLGQARGKKLFF	TGCGCCAGCAGCCTCGGACAGGCGAGAGGTAAAAAACTGTTTTTT
TRBV6-5	TRBD2	NA	TRBJ2-3	CASTPGSGVDTQYF	TGTGCCAGCACCCCCGGCAGCGGGGTGGATACGCAGTATTTT
TRBV10-3	NA	many	TRBJ1-2	CAISESGVSGYTF	TGTGCCATCAGTGAGTCGGGAGTTTCTGGCTACACCTTC
TRBV7-9	TRBD2	NA	TRBJ2-1	CASSLTGTSGGASSREQFF	TGTGCCAGCAGCCTCACCGGGACTAGCGGGGGGGCCTCAAGTAGGGAGCAGTTCTTC
TRBV6-6	NA	NA	TRBJ1-5	CASSVDQPQHF	TGTGCCAGCAGTGTCGATCAGCCCCAGCATTTT
TRBV20-1	NA	NA	TRBJ2-7	CSALYTGSVNEQYF	TGCAGTGCCCTATATACAGGGAGCGTAAATGAGCAGTACTTC
TRBV12-3/TRBV12-4	NA	NA	TRBJ1-2	CASSPGTSPGGYGYTF	TGTGCCAGCAGTCCCGGGACCTCGCCAGGTGGCTATGGCTACACCTTC
TRBV20-1	TRBD1	few	TRBJ2-7	CSAIRAGGSYEQYF	TGCAGTGCTATCCGGGCAGGGGGCTCCTACGAGCAGTACTTC
TRBV4-1	TRBD1	few	TRBJ1-1	CASSQTGGGMNTEAFF	TGCGCCAGCAGCCAAACAGGGGGCGGCATGAACACTGAAGCTTTCTTT
TRBV20-1	NA	NA	TRBJ2-7	CSAQPGRDYEQYF	TGCAGTGCTCAACCAGGTAGGGACTACGAGCAGTACTTC
TRBV10-3	TRBD1	NA	TRBJ1-2	CAISESAGGGAVGHTF	TGTGCCATCAGTGAATCGGCGGGAGGGGGCGCGGTTGGCCACACCTTC
TRBV2	NA	many	TRBJ1-2	CASADYGYTF	TGTGCCAGCGCGGATTATGGCTACACCTTC
TRBV30	NA	NA	TRBJ2-7	CACVRDLSSYEQYF	TGTGCCTGTGTACGGGACCTTAGCTCCTACGAGCAGTACTTC
TRBV12-3/TRBV12-4	TRBD1	many	TRBJ2-7	CASSFGTGNEQYF	TGTGCCAGCAGTTTCGGGACAGGGAACGAGCAGTACTTC
TRBV15	TRBD1	NA	TRBJ2-1	CATSRDRGPNNEQFF	TGTGCCACCAGCCGCGACAGGGGGCCAAACAATGAGCAGTTCTTC
TRBV28	NA	NA	TRBJ2-7	CASSERLYEQYF	TGTGCCAGCAGTGAACGACTTTACGAGCAGTACTTC
TRBV7-2	NA	NA	TRBJ2-1	CASSLESSQFNEQFF	TGTGCCAGCAGCTTAGAATCATCGCAGTTCAATGAGCAGTTCTTC
TRBV4-1	TRBD1	NA	TRBJ1-2	CASSQVGGTDYGYTF	TGCGCCAGCAGCCAAGTGGGGGGGACAGATTATGGCTACACCTTC
TRBV20-1	NA	few	TRBJ2-7	CSASPGTNYEQYF	TGCAGTGCTAGCCCGGGAACAAACTACGAGCAGTACTTC
TRBV27	NA	NA	TRBJ2-1	CASSLGTKTYEQFF	TGTGCCAGCAGTTTAGGGACGAAGACCTACGAGCAGTTCTTC
TRBV10-3	NA	once	TRBJ2-3	CAIREGGDTQYF	TGTGCCATCAGGGAGGGCGGGGATACGCAGTATTTT
TRBV20-1	NA	NA	TRBJ2-7	CSARDDSYEQYF	TGCAGTGCTAGAGACGACTCCTACGAGCAGTACTTC
TRBV12-3/TRBV12-4	TRBD1	many	TRBJ1-2	CASSYGQGNYGYTF	TGCGCCAGCAGTTACGGACAGGGGAACTATGGCTACACCTTC
TRBV4-2	TRBD1	NA	TRBJ1-1	CASSRLQGESTEAFF	TGTGCCAGCAGCCGGCTACAGGGGGAGAGCACTGAAGCTTTCTTT
TRBV4-2	NA	many	TRBJ2-1	CASSQVGDNEQFF	TGTGCCAGCAGCCAAGTGGGGGACAATGAGCAGTTCTTC
TRBV4-1	NA	few	TRBJ1-5	CASSQDGYGRSNQPQHF	TGCGCCAGCAGCCAAGATGGGTACGGTCGTAGCAATCAGCCCCAGCATTTT
TRBV4-1	NA	many	TRBJ2-3	CASSPWVGGLADTQYF	TGCGCCAGCAGCCCGTGGGTAGGGGGTTTGGCAGATACGCAGTATTTT
TRBV12-3/TRBV12-4	TRBD1	NA	TRBJ2-3	CASTWTGVSDTQYF	TGTGCCAGCACCTGGACAGGGGTATCAGATACGCAGTATTTT
TRBV7-2	NA	NA	TRBJ2-7	CASSLAGDSNEQYF	TGTGCCAGCAGCTTAGCCGGGGACTCGAATGAGCAGTACTTC
TRBV27	NA	NA	TRBJ1-4	CASRAVDSQREKLFF	TGTGCCAGCAGGGCAGTCGACAGCCAACGGGAAAAACTGTTTTTT
TRBV12-3/TRBV12-4	TRBD2	few	TRBJ2-7	CASNGGGYHEQYF	TGTGCCAGCAACGGCGGGGGGTACCATGAGCAGTACTTC
TRBV27	TRBD1	NA	TRBJ1-1	CASRETGIFQAFF	TGTGCCAGCAGAGAGACAGGGATTTTTCAAGCTTTCTTT
TRBV7-2	NA	few	TRBJ1-2	CASSGEGLYGYTF	TGTGCCAGCAGCGGAGAGGGACTTTATGGCTACACCTTC
TRBV4-2	NA	NA	TRBJ2-5	CASSQGGAQETQYF	TGTGCCAGCAGCCAGGGGGGTGCACAAGAGACCCAGTACTTC
TRBV7-9	NA	once	TRBJ2-3	CASSSGSGEDTQYF	TGTGCCAGCAGCTCCGGGTCTGGAGAAGATACGCAGTATTTT